One and the same sample provided the 17 T cell receptor beta chains below, sequenced in a study of cytomegalovirus exposure and HLA in healthy donors. Primers included in the PCR were 60 Vbeta and 13 Jbeta primers. The table came from immunoSEQ multiplex PCR; TCRdb's copy has only in-frame clones and leaves some out. The sample lists around 150,000 clones; around 86% were seen once. The sample consisted of PBMCs. Source of these receptors: a girl aged 2 to 9 in good health and CMV-seropositive.

The V and J genes are TRBV30 and TRBJ1-2; TRBD1 is a possible D gene (6 bases). This CDR3 comprises 14 residues. V was shortened by 0 bases and J by 1 base, with 9 bases between the two germline ends. The germline CDR1 and CDR2 sequences are GTSNPN and SVGIG (reference sequence). The chain's CDR3 is CAWSVWTVNYGYTF. CDR3 nucleotide sequence: TGTGCCTGGAGTGTTTGGACAGTTAACTATGGCTACACCTTC.

The J gene is TRBJ2-3, the V gene TRBV5-1; D not resolved. CDR1 is SGHRS, CDR2 YFSETQ, per germline. With 5 bases removed from V and 1 base from J, the gap between germline ends came to 5 bases. The CDR3 totals 12 residues. The DNA for the CDR3 is TGCGCCAGCAGGGGCCGCACAGATACGCAGTATTTT. Amino acid sequence: CASRGRTDTQYF.

Comments on this clone: Mismatch with germline at one junction end may stem from a read error. The gene calls are TRBV4-1 and TRBJ2-7, with 7 bases fitting TRBD2. The CDR3 sequence is 15 residues long. Germline CDR1 is MGHRA and CDR2 is YSYEKL. The CDR3 region is CASSQEGWEGYGQYF. For the CDR3, the DNA is TGCGCCAGCAGCCAAGAGGGCTGGGAGGGGTACGGGCAGTACTTC.

This clone was counted once. V gene TRBV9 combines with J gene TRBJ2-1; D may be TRBD1 (6 bases). Trimming left V 2 bases short and J 3 bases short, with 12 bases between. The germline CDR1 and CDR2 sequences are SGDLS and YYNGEE. The CDR3 length is 15 residues. The DNA for the CDR3 is TGTGCCAGCAGCGTTTTTGGGACACTCTACAATGAGCAGTTCTTC. Its protein is CASSVFGTLYNEQFF. The complete variable domain, with remaining parts taken from reference TRBV9 and TRBJ2-1, reads DSGVTQTPKHLITATGQRVTLRCSPRSGDLSVYWYQQSLDQGLQFLIQYYNGEERAKGNILERFSAQQFPDLHSELNLSSLELGDSALYFCASSVFGTLYNEQFFGPGTRLTVL.

The chain carries TRBV6-1 and TRBJ1-5; D gene unclear. Germline CDR1 MNHNS, CDR2 SASEGT. V dropped 6 bases and J dropped 2 bases, with 11 bases sitting between them. The CDR3 is 14 amino acids. CDR3 amino acids: CASRAAIGNQPQHF. Here the CDR3 DNA reads TGTGCCAGCAGGGCGGCTATTGGCAATCAGCCCCAGCATTTT.

The CDR3 spells CASSEDGDRDEQYF. The CDR3 nucleotides are TGTGCCAGCAGCGAAGATGGGGACAGGGACGAGCAGTACTTC. The chain is built from TRBV9 and TRBJ2-7; 9 bases are shared with TRBD1. The V segment lost 3 bases and the J segment 5 bases; nucleotides outside the gene matches: 6. Germline V gives CDR1 SGDLS, CDR2 YYNGEE. The CDR3 is made up of 14 amino acids.

The V gene is TRBV4-1, the J gene TRBJ1-2; 9 nucleotides match TRBD1. The J segment lost 6 bases and the V segment lost 3 bases, leaving 23 bases of the junction unmatched. Germline V gene data show CDR1 as MGHRA and CDR2 as YSYEKL. CDR3 length: 20 residues. The DNA for the CDR3 is TGCGCCAGCAGCCAGGTTGTTATAAAAGTTTCGGGACAGGGTACCCATGGCTACACCTTC. This codes for CASSQVVIKVSGQGTHGYTF.

The rearrangement uses TRBV6-4 and TRBJ2-3; 8 nucleotides line up with TRBD2. The germline V gene has CDR1 MRHNA and CDR2 SNTAGT. V was clipped by 3 bases and J by 3 bases; unmatched bases: 2. The CDR3 is made up of 14 amino acids. CDR3 protein: CASSEASGTDTQYF. CDR3 DNA sequence: TGTGCCAGCAGTGAGGCTAGCGGGACAGATACGCAGTATTTT.

V gene TRBV5-1 combines with J gene TRBJ2-2; 12 nucleotides match TRBD2. The trim removed 5 bases at V and 2 bases at J, leaving 7 bases unmatched. CDR1 SGHRS and CDR2 YFSETQ come from the germline V gene. The CDR3 covers 17 residues. CDR3 nucleotides: TGCGCCAGCAGAGGAGCTAGCGGGAGGGCCAACACCGGGGAGCTGTTTTTT. Translating it yields CASRGASGRANTGELFF.

The chain uses TRBV5-1 and TRBJ2-2; 9 bases align to TRBD2. The V segment lost 0 bases and the J segment 0 bases; nucleotides outside the gene matches: 9. The CDR3 sequence is 19 residues long. Germline values: CDR1 SGHRS, CDR2 YFSETQ. This CDR3 is CASSLGLAGLKANTGELFF. Here the CDR3 DNA reads TGCGCCAGCAGCTTGGGTCTAGCGGGATTGAAAGCGAACACCGGGGAGCTGTTTTTT.

The chain links TRBV5-6 to TRBJ1-5; 7 bases align to TRBD1. The CDR3 spans 15 residues. Per the germline V gene, CDR1 is SGHDT and CDR2 is YYEEEE. Trimming removed 4 bases from V and 3 bases from J; junction bases left unmatched: 7. The CDR3 DNA reads TGTGCCAGCAGCGATGGGACAGCCAACAATCAGCCCCAGCATTTT. Protein sequence: CASSDGTANNQPQHF.

This sequence joins TRBV4-1 and TRBJ2-3; 9 bases fit TRBD2. This CDR3 has 16 amino acids. The trim removed 3 bases at V and 1 base at J, leaving 5 bases unmatched. Per the germline V gene, CDR1 is MGHRA and CDR2 is YSYEKL. In nucleotides, the CDR3 is TGCGCCAGCAGCCATAAGGAGCGGGAGGGCACAGATACGCAGTATTTT. It codes for CASSHKEREGTDTQYF.

This clone was counted a single time. The chain joins TRBV30 to TRBJ2-6, with TRBD1 as a possible D gene (5 bases). From germline, CDR1 is GTSNPN and CDR2 SVGIG (reference sequence). The V end lost 4 bases, the J end lost 1 base, and 20 bases lay between the germline ends. This CDR3 contains 18 residues. CDR3 nucleotides: TGTGCCTGGACCCAATGGCAGGGAACCTTTTCTGGGGCCAACGTCCTGACTTTC. It yields the protein CAWTQWQGTFSGANVLTF.

The chain has TRBV18 and TRBJ2-4, with TRBD2 identical over 11 bases. Trimming at V came to 6 bases and at J to 0 bases, leaving 7 bases not matched to a gene. The CDR3 runs 17 residues. Germline V gene data show CDR1 as KGHSH and CDR2 as LQKENI. The CDR3 sequence is CASSQLAGALAKNIQYF. In DNA form, the CDR3 reads TGTGCCAGCTCGCAACTAGCGGGAGCTTTAGCCAAAAACATTCAGTACTTC. Full variable domain (remainder filled in from reference TRBV18 and TRBJ2-4): NAGVMQNPRHLVRRRGQEARLRCSPMKGHSHVYWYRQLPEEGLKFMVYLQKENIIDESGMPKERFSAEFPKEGPSILRIQQVVRGDSAAYFCASSQLAGALAKNIQYFGAGTRLSVL.

The chain recombines TRBV28 with TRBJ1-2; TRBD1 might be the D (5 bases). V was cut by 2 bases and J by 5 bases, with 6 bases left in between. CDR1 is MDHEN, CDR2 SYDVKM, per germline. This CDR3 spans 12 amino acids. The CDR3 DNA reads TGTGCCAGCAGTTTAAAGGGGTATGGCTACACCTTC. It is translated as CASSLKGYGYTF.

The chain combines TRBV6-1 with TRBJ2-5; D is possibly TRBD2 (6 bases). V lost 7 bases and J lost 4, with 19 bases in between. The length of the CDR3 is 15 residues. Per the germline V gene, CDR1 is MNHNS and CDR2 is SASEGT. In nucleotides, the CDR3 is TGTGCCAGCATTTCTATGGGGGGTTTCGGAGAGACCCAGTACTTC. It specifies CASISMGGFGETQYF.

The chain employs TRBV28 and TRBJ1-2, with 11 bases fitting TRBD1. The CDR3 spans 14 residues. Germline V gene sequence: CDR1 MDHEN, CDR2 SYDVKM. The trim removed 2 bases at V and 7 bases at J, leaving 3 bases unmatched. In nucleotides, the CDR3 is TGTGCCAGCAGTTTAGTCGGGACAGGGGGTGGCTACACCTTC. Protein: CASSLVGTGGGYTF.